A single T cell receptor beta chain is shown here with its context. No antigen is known for it. Sequencing was performed with immunoSEQ multiplex PCR; in TCRdb, only in-frame clones are kept and a portion is missing. Of around 25,000 clones detected, around four fifths appear once; the ten largest clones hold over 20%. This entry comes from a study of lymphopenia after photon versus proton radiotherapy. Germline CDR1 is MNHNY and CDR2 is SVGAGI (reference sequence). The ends were cut back, 4 bases at V and 4 bases at J, with 13 bases in the middle. This CDR3 comprises 14 residues. Study-level results: A bigger post-nadir fall in TCR diversity correlated inversely with survival time in deceased patients. Only patients who died were analyzed for survival; proton advantage is unproven.

The chain couples TRBV6-6 to TRBJ1-2; D is possibly TRBD1 (5 bases). The receptor was isolated from a man between 40 and 49 years old with gastric cancer. The sample was peripheral blood, taken from a patient treated with photon-based radiotherapy. The CDR3 sequence: CASSSTDGSYGYTF. The CDR3 nucleotides read TGTGCCAGCAGTTCGACAGATGGTAGCTATGGCTACACCTTC.